The 20 T cell receptor beta chains below come from one sample, sequenced in a study of CD8 T cells in ankylosing spondylitis. TCRdb re-called the 5' RACE reads with MiXCR, one entry per CDR3 protein. The repertoire holds 250,000 to 400,000 distinct CDR3 sequences, with 11% as singletons. The sample comprised blood, either unsorted or a sorted T cell fraction (not recorded which). These receptors all come from a female donor with ankylosing spondylitis or in good health (not recorded which).

V gene TRBV3-1 combines with J gene TRBJ2-3; 7 bases fit TRBD2. This CDR3 has 12 residues. With V trimmed by 1 base and J by 12 bases, 4 bases remained unmatched. Germline V gives CDR1 LGHDT, CDR2 YNNKEL (reference sequence). CDR3 in amino acids: CASSQVTSYQYF. CDR3 nucleotide sequence: TGTGCCAGCAGCCAAGTGACTAGCTACCAGTATTTT.

This clonotype was recorded at least ten times. This rearrangement joins TRBV20-1 to TRBJ2-2; D possibly corresponds to TRBD1 (5 bases). The CDR3 runs 13 residues. Germline loops: CDR1 DFQATT, CDR2 SNEGSKA (reference sequence). The V and J ends lost 5 bases and 3 bases respectively, with 10 bases between them. The CDR3 region is CSAFQGYTGELFF. In nucleotides, the CDR3 is TGCAGTGCTTTCCAGGGTTACACCGGGGAGCTGTTTTTT.

This clonotype showed up many times. The genes are TRBV18 and TRBJ2-1; D is perhaps TRBD1 (6 bases). Germline CDR1 and CDR2: KGHSH and LQKENI. V was trimmed by 0 bases and J by 6 bases, leaving 12 bases between them. The CDR3 is made up of 15 amino acids. CDR3: CASSPPYLRGNEQFF. The CDR3 coding sequence is TGTGCCAGCTCACCACCCTATCTCAGGGGCAATGAGCAGTTCTTC.

In its sample, this clonotype was seen many times. The J gene is TRBJ1-5, the V gene TRBV20-1, with 8 bases that match TRBD1. The CDR3 is 13 amino acids. Germline CDR1 reads DFQATT; CDR2 reads SNEGSKA (reference sequence). The trim removed 1 base at V and 4 bases at J, leaving 0 bases unmatched. CDR3 residues: CSARGTGNQPQHF. In nucleotides, the CDR3 is TGCAGTGCTAGAGGGACAGGGAATCAGCCCCAGCATTTT.

The V call is TRBV8-2, the J call TRBJ2-3; the listed D gene, TRBD1, was not tested against the DNA. TRBV8-2 is given as a pseudogene. The CDR3 contains 18 residues. The CDR3 here is CASSPGVLGGPSTDTQYF. DNA of the CDR3: TGTGCCAGCAGCCCGGGGGTCCTCGGCGGTCCTAGCACAGATACGCAGTATTTT.

This chain links TRBV4-2 with TRBJ2-1; 11 nucleotides align to TRBD2. Germline trimming cut 3 bases from V and 2 bases from J; bases unmatched to any gene: 9. The germline gives CDR1 LGHNA, CDR2 YNFKEQ. The CDR3 consists of 18 residues. Here the CDR3 reads CASSQTDGLAGAYNEQFF. CDR3 DNA: TGTGCCAGCAGCCAGACCGACGGACTAGCGGGTGCCTACAATGAGCAGTTCTTC.

This clonotype showed up many times. The V gene is TRBV7-9, the J gene TRBJ1-5; a weak D match, TRBD1 (5 bases). V lost 1 base and J lost 3, with 7 bases in between. Germline V lookup: CDR1 SEHNR, CDR2 FQNEAQ (reference sequence). CDR3 length: 14 amino acids. CDR3 amino acids: CASSLGQINQPQHF. The CDR3 DNA follows: TGTGCCAGCAGCTTAGGACAGATCAATCAGCCCCAGCATTTT.

The chain couples TRBV5-1 to TRBJ2-3, with D tentatively TRBD2 (5 bases). Germline CDR1 reads SGHRS; CDR2 reads YFSETQ. The germline V and J ends were trimmed by 2 bases and 1 base, with 14 bases remaining between them. This CDR3 region has 16 residues. CDR3 amino acids: CASSFTRAGRTDTQYF. The CDR3 DNA reads TGCGCCAGCAGCTTTACGAGGGCCGGACGCACAGATACGCAGTATTTT.

This clonotype showed up just once. This may be a read error, as it is one base from a much larger clone. The chain uses TRBV28 and TRBJ2-3; no reliable D call. The CDR3 consists of 16 residues. Germline V gene lookup returns CDR1 MDHEN and CDR2 SYDVKM. The DNA of the CDR3 is TGTTCCAGCTTGAACTTCCCGGGTTCCCCAAGGGATACGCAGTATTTT. This encodes CSSLNFPGSPRDTQYF.

At least ten counts were recorded for this clonotype. The chain links TRBV27 to TRBJ2-3, with D perhaps TRBD2 (6 bases). CDR1 and CDR2 (germline): MNHEY, SMNVEV (reference sequence). Trimming stripped 5 bases from V and 4 bases from J, with 7 bases between. The CDR3 length is 12 residues. Here the CDR3 DNA reads TGTGCCAGCAGTCCGGGAGCAGATACGCAGTATTTT. This gives the protein CASSPGADTQYF.

The chain combines TRBV30 with TRBJ2-1; 9 bases align to TRBD1. Per the germline V gene, CDR1 is GTSNPN and CDR2 is SVGIG (reference sequence). The junction had 8 bases not matched to a gene; V was cut back by 1 base and J by 7 bases. The CDR3 is 15 residues long. The CDR3 DNA reads TGTGCCTGGAGTGGGGGACAGGGTCGGGGGAATGAGCAGTTCTTC. It codes for CAWSGGQGRGNEQFF. Supplemented by reference TRBV30 and TRBJ2-1, the full variable domain reads SQTIHQWPATLVQPVGSPLSLECTVEGTSNPNLYWYRQAAGRGLQLLFYSVGIGQISSEVPQNLSASRPQDRQFILSSKKLLLSDSGFYLCAWSGGQGRGNEQFFGPGTRLTVL.

This clonotype was picked up many times. The chain has TRBV11-2 and TRBJ2-4, with D perhaps given as TRBD1 or TRBD2 (6 bases each). The V and J ends lost 7 bases and 1 base respectively, with 17 bases between them. The CDR3 length is 16 residues. Germline CDR1 SGHAT, CDR2 FQNNGV. CDR3 sequence: CASTMGSGAAKNIQYF. CDR3 sequence (DNA): TGTGCCAGCACCATGGGGTCGGGGGCGGCCAAAAACATTCAGTACTTC.

There are many counts of this clonotype. V gene TRBV4-1 combines with J gene TRBJ2-1; 15 bases agree with TRBD2. The CDR3 is 19 residues long. Looked up from germline, CDR1 is MGHRA and CDR2 is YSYEKL. J lost 4 bases, V lost 3 bases, and 10 bases had no gene match. The CDR3 region is CASSHPGLAGGPTYNEQFF. The CDR3 nucleotides read TGCGCCAGCAGCCATCCCGGACTAGCGGGAGGGCCTACTTACAATGAGCAGTTCTTC.

This clonotype has a handful of counts. The gene calls are TRBV5-1 and TRBJ2-3; 11 nucleotides line up with TRBD2. With V trimmed by 0 bases and J by 6 bases, 9 bases remained unmatched. Germline CDR1 SGHRS, CDR2 YFSETQ. The length of the CDR3 is 17 residues. CDR3 amino acids: CASSLAGTSGLGDTQYF. CDR3 nucleotides: TGCGCCAGCAGCTTGGCGGGGACTAGCGGACTAGGGGATACGCAGTATTTT. Full variable domain (rest looked up from reference TRBV5-1 and TRBJ2-3): KAGVTQTPRYLIKTRGQQVTLSCSPISGHRSVSWYQQTPGQGLQFLFEYFSETQRNKGNFPGRFSGRQFSNSRSEMNVSTLELGDSALYLCASSLAGTSGLGDTQYFGPGTRLTVL.

This clonotype was recorded at least ten times. V usage is TRBV20-1 and J usage is TRBJ2-7, with TRBD1 matching 7 bases. From germline, CDR1 is DFQATT and CDR2 SNEGSKA (reference sequence). The CDR3 length is 15 residues. With V trimmed by 2 bases and J by 1 base, 8 bases remained unmatched. CDR3 sequence reads: CSARKGTEVSYEQYF. CDR3 DNA sequence: TGCAGTGCTAGAAAGGGGACAGAGGTATCCTACGAGCAGTACTTC.

The V and J genes are TRBV29-1 and TRBJ1-4; 9 nucleotides line up with TRBD1. Trimming removed 0 bases from V and 6 bases from J; junction bases left unmatched: 5. Germline lookup yields CDR1 SQVTM and CDR2 ANQGSEA. The CDR3 loop spans 15 amino acids. The CDR3 reads CSVEDPGTGYEKLFF. CDR3 DNA: TGCAGCGTTGAAGATCCCGGGACAGGGTATGAAAAACTGTTTTTT.

This clonotype was detected many times. The chain is built from TRBV27 and TRBJ2-3; no clear D gene. The CDR3 is made up of 15 amino acids. Germline values: CDR1 MNHEY, CDR2 SMNVEV (reference sequence). Between the trimmed V and J ends, which lost 5 bases and 0 bases, there was a span of 12 bases. CDR3 protein: CASSTQVPSTDTQYF. The CDR3, as DNA: TGTGCCAGCAGTACTCAGGTACCGAGCACAGATACGCAGTATTTT.

This clonotype was seen a few times. The junction differs from germline at one of its ends, possibly a read error. In DNA form, the CDR3 reads TGCTGTGCTAGAGATTCTTGGGGCCACCACGGCCACGAGCAGTACTTC. It codes for CCARDSWGHHGHEQYF. This chain uses TRBV20-1 with TRBJ2-7, with D tentatively TRBD1 (5 bases). Germline CDR1 is DFQATT and CDR2 is SNEGSKA (reference sequence). This CDR3 spans 16 amino acids.

This clonotype was seen at least ten times. The V and J genes are TRBV18 and TRBJ2-1; TRBD1 is a possible D gene (6 bases). The CDR3 sequence is 15 residues long. V was shortened by 3 bases and J by 3 bases, with 12 bases between the two germline ends. Germline V gene data show CDR1 as KGHSH and CDR2 as LQKENI. As DNA, the CDR3 is TGTGCCAGCTCACCCACAGGGTTGGACTACAATGAGCAGTTCTTC. Encoded protein: CASSPTGLDYNEQFF.

This clonotype was seen repeatedly, ten times or more. This chain joins TRBV19 and TRBJ1-5; no definite D call. Germline V gives CDR1 LNHDA, CDR2 SQIVND (reference sequence). CDR3 length equals 15 residues. V was pared by 3 bases and J by 4 bases, with 13 bases between. The CDR3 nucleotides read TGTGCCAGTAGTATTCAACGATTCACTAATCAGCCCCAGCATTTT. It encodes CASSIQRFTNQPQHF.